The sequence of this TCR beta chain was determined in a study of human T cells and chemical hapten exposure. The time point here: patch test 1, 2 weeks after DPC sensitization. Treatment here: therapeutic diphenylcyclopropenone sensitization with weekly scalp DPC. The V gene end was trimmed by 4 bases and the J gene end by 5 bases; junction bases not matched to a gene: 7. Germline V gene data show CDR1 as MNHEY and CDR2 as SMNVEV (reference sequence). The CDR3 covers 15 residues. Individual cDNA molecules each carried unique molecular identifiers attached by the library. TCRdb itself ran the RACE reads through MiXCR, one entry per CDR3 protein. The sample consists of around 99,000 distinct CDR3 sequences, around 12% of them appearing once. This clonotype has just a few counts.

This sequence was found in a woman aged 40 to 50 with alopecia areata. Some clones in this sample may be carry-over from other donors' samples. The chain joins TRBV27 to TRBJ2-7, with 11 bases fitting TRBD2. The sample was whole blood, taken in connection with sensitization to the hapten diphenylcyclopropenone (DPC). CDR3 loop: CASSSRLAGRNEQYF. In nucleotides, the CDR3 is TGTGCCAGCAGTTCAAGACTAGCGGGAAGGAACGAGCAGTACTTC.